This TCR beta chain was identified during a study of graft-versus-host responses after intestinal transplantation. The study, taken as a whole, reports: GvH clones occurred in recipient marrow; some first appeared in ileum or blood.

Libraries were prepared by immunoSEQ multiplex PCR; TCRdb keeps only in-frame clonotypes and omits some of them. The table lists 90,000 to 150,000 clones, approximately 95% of them singletons. Germline V gene data show CDR1 as LGHNA and CDR2 as YSLEER. Trimming removed 1 base at V and 5 bases at J, with 9 bases between. This CDR3 is 13 amino acids long. With respect to this clone: Its target is not known.

This specimen consisted of unstimulated CD8+ T cells sorted from spleen or lymph node cells, obtained before intestinal transplant. J is TRBJ2-7 and V is TRBV4-3; no reliable D call. The clonotype was recovered from a human donor who received an intestinal transplant. In DNA form, the CDR3 reads TGCGCCAGCAGCCAAGTCCTCCTCCACGAGCAGTACTTC. Translating it yields CASSQVLLHEQYF.